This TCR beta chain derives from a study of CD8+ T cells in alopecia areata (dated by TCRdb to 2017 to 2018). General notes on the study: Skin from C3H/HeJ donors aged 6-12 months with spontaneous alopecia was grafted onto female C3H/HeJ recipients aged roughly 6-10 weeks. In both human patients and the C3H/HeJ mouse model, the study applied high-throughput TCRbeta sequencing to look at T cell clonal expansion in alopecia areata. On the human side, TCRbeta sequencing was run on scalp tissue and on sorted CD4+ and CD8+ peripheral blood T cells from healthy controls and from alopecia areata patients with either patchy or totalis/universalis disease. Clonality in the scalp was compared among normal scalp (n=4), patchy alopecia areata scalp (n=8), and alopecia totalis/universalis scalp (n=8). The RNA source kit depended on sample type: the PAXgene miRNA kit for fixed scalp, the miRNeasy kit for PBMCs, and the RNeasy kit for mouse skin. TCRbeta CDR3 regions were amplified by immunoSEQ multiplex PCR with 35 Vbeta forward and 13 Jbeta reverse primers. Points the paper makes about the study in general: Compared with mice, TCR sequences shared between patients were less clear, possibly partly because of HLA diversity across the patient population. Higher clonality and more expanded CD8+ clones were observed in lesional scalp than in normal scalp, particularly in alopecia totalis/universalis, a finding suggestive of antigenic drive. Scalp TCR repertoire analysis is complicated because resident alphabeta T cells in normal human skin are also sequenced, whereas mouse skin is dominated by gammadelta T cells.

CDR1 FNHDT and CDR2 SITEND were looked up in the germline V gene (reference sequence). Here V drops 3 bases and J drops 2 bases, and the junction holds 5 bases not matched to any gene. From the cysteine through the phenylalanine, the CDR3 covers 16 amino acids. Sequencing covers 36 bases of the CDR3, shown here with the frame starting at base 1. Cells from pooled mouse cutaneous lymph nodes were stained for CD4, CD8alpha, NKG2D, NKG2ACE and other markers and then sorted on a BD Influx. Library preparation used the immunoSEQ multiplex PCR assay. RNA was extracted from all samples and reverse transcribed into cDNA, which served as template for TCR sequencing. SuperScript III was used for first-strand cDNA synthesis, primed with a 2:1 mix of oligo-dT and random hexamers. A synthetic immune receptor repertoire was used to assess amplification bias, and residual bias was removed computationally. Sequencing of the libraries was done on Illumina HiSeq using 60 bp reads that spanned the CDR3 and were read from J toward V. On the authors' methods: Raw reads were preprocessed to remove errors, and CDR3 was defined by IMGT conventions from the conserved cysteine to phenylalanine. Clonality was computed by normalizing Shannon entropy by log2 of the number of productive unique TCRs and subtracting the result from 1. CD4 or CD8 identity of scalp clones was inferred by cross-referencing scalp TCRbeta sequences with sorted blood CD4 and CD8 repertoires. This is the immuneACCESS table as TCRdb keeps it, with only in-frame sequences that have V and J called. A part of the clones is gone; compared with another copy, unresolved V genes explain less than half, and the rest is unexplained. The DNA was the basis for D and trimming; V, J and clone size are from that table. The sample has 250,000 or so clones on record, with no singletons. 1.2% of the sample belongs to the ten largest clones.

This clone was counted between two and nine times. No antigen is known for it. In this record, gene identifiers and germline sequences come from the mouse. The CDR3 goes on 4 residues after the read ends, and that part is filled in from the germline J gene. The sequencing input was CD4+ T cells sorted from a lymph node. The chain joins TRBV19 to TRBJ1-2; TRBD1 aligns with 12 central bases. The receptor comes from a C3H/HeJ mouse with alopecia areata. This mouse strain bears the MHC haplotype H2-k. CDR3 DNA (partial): TGTGCCAGCAGTACTATCGGGACAGGGGGCAACTCC. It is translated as CASSTIGTGGNS. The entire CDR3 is CASSTIGTGGNSDYTF.